A single sample gave rise to the 17 T cell receptor beta chains below, sequenced in a study of Ad26.COV2.S vaccination and SARS-CoV-2 variants. Clones were read by immunoSEQ multiplex PCR, and TCRdb kept only the in-frame ones, dropping some. The table records hundreds of thousands of clones, 80% to 90% of them present only once. Documented treatment: 19 received Ad26.COV2.S at low or high dose, single or two shots; about 5 received placebo; per-sample allocation not given. After the first vaccine or placebo injection, samples were drawn on day 63. The source was peripheral blood, collected in a trial of Ad26.COV2.S vaccine versus placebo. These receptors came from a person aged 18-65 years who received the Ad26.COV2.S COVID-19 vaccine or a placebo.

The chain carries TRBV11-1 and TRBJ2-3; D perhaps matches TRBD1 (5 bases). The CDR3 is 16 amino acids. The V end was cut by 2 bases, the J end by 0 bases, with 12 bases between. The germline gives CDR1 SGHAT, CDR2 FQDESV (reference sequence). The CDR3 region has the DNA TGTGCCAGCAGCTTATGGGCAGGGTTCAGCACAGATACGCAGTATTTT. Protein product: CASSLWAGFSTDTQYF.

This CDR3 is CASSLEQGSYEQYF. DNA for the CDR3: TGTGCCAGCAGCTTGGAACAGGGGTCCTACGAGCAGTACTTC. V is TRBV5-5 and J is TRBJ2-7; 7 bases line up with TRBD1. V trimming: 0 bases; J trimming: 1 base; junction bases outside the gene matches: 1. This CDR3 is built from 14 residues. Germline lookup yields CDR1 SGHKS and CDR2 YYEKEE (reference sequence).

The sample holds a few counts of this clone. The CDR3 region is CASRGAMGNTIYF. The CDR3 DNA reads as TGTGCCAGCCGGGGGGCCATGGGAAACACCATATATTTT. This sequence joins TRBV2 and TRBJ1-3; possibly TRBD1 for D (6 bases). The V gene's germline CDR1 is SNHLY and CDR2 FYNNEI. V was trimmed by 8 bases and J by 4 bases, leaving 12 bases between them. CDR3 length: 13 amino acids.

The V call is TRBV9, the J call TRBJ2-2, with TRBD1 matching 8 bases. Germline CDR1 reads SGDLS; CDR2 reads YYNGEE. This CDR3 contains 16 residues. The V segment lost 3 bases and the J segment 2 bases; nucleotides outside the gene matches: 6. The CDR3 protein is CASSDPGTGNTGELFF. The CDR3 nucleotides read TGTGCCAGCAGCGACCCCGGGACAGGCAACACCGGGGAGCTGTTTTTT.

The chain uses TRBV6-5 and TRBJ1-5, with D uncertain. The V and J ends lost 4 bases and 16 bases respectively, with 20 bases between them. The CDR3 has 13 residues. Germline CDR1 reads MNHEY; CDR2 reads SVGAGI. In DNA form, the CDR3 reads TGTGCCAGCAGTTCGGGGAGGGCAAGGCCGGTCCATTTT. It codes for CASSSGRARPVHF.

V usage is TRBV3-1 (or the pseudogene TRBV3-2) and J usage is TRBJ2-7; a weak D match, TRBD2 (7 bases). With 6 bases removed from V and 2 bases from J, the gap between germline ends came to 11 bases. CDR3 length: 13 residues. The germline V gene has CDR1 LGHDT and CDR2 YNNKEL (reference sequence). This CDR3 is CASRKGGTYEQYF. In DNA, the CDR3 is TGTGCCAGCAGAAAGGGGGGGACCTACGAGCAGTACTTC.

This clone was seen once. This sequence joins TRBV5-1 and TRBJ2-3; weak D call: TRBD2 (5 bases). Germline loops: CDR1 SGHRS, CDR2 YFSETQ. This CDR3 has 14 residues. Between the trimmed V and J ends, which lost 1 base and 5 bases, there was a span of 11 bases. The CDR3 reads CASSLRSEGDTQYF. In DNA form, the CDR3 reads TGCGCCAGCAGCTTGCGGAGCGAGGGAGATACGCAGTATTTT.

The chain links TRBV7-2 to TRBJ1-1, with D perhaps TRBD1 (5 bases). CDR3 length equals 13 residues. V dropped 5 bases and J dropped 6 bases, with 13 bases sitting between them. Per germline, CDR1 SGHTA and CDR2 FQGNSA. CDR3 bases: TGTGCCAGCAGCACCCTCGGACACCCTGAAGCTTTCTTT. Protein sequence: CASSTLGHPEAFF.

As regards this clone: This sample includes further DNA sequences coding for the same CDR3. V usage is TRBV12-3 or TRBV12-4 and J usage is TRBJ1-2; D is unclear. V gave up 6 bases and J gave up 4 bases, with 12 bases separating them. The CDR3 is made up of 13 amino acids. The CDR3 nucleotides are TGTGCCAGCAGCCCAACCGGAGGCTATGGCTACACCTTC. Translation gives CASSPTGGYGYTF.

The chain couples TRBV6-2 or TRBV6-3 to TRBJ2-7; 9 nucleotides agree with TRBD1. Unmatched junction bases numbered 9, after V lost 4 bases and J lost 2 bases. The CDR3 is 16 residues long. Germline V gene sequence: CDR1 MNHEY, CDR2 SVGEGT. CDR3 DNA: TGTGCCAGCAGTTTCACACAGGGGGCTAGCACCTACGAGCAGTACTTC. It specifies CASSFTQGASTYEQYF.

V usage is TRBV30 and J usage is TRBJ1-4; TRBD1 agrees at 7 bases. This CDR3 comprises 13 residues. V trimming: 6 bases; J trimming: 8 bases; junction bases outside the gene matches: 9. Germline V lookup: CDR1 GTSNPN, CDR2 SVGIG (reference sequence). CDR3 nucleotide sequence: TGTGCCTGCTCGGGAGGGGGCGAGGAAAAACTGTTTTTT. Encoded protein: CACSGGGEEKLFF.

V gene TRBV5-1 combines with J gene TRBJ1-6; D is unresolved. The CDR3 loop spans 15 amino acids. V dropped 5 bases and J dropped 9 bases, with 18 bases sitting between them. Germline CDR1 reads SGHRS; CDR2 reads YFSETQ. The CDR3 is CASSNLTTRVSPLHF. CDR3 sequence (DNA): TGCGCCAGCAGTAACCTGACCACAAGGGTTTCACCCCTCCACTTT.

The CDR3 DNA follows: TGTGCCAGCAGCTCCCGAGCTGGGACTGAAGCTTTCTTT. Amino acid sequence: CASSSRAGTEAFF. The genes are TRBV7-3 and TRBJ1-1, with D hard to call. V lost 4 bases and J 5 bases, leaving 11 bases between the germline ends. The CDR3 runs 13 residues. Germline lookup yields CDR1 SGHTA and CDR2 FQGTGA. Full variable domain (rest looked up from reference TRBV7-3 and TRBJ1-1): GAGVSQTPSNKVTEKGKYVELRCDPISGHTALYWYRQSLGQGPEFLIYFQGTGAADDSGLPNDRFFAVRPEGSVSTLKIQRTERGDSAVYLCASSSRAGTEAFFGQGTRLTVV.

V usage is TRBV19 and J usage is TRBJ1-6; D unresolved. CDR1 and CDR2 from the germline V gene are LNHDA and SQIVND (reference sequence). The CDR3 runs to 16 residues. Trimming left V 5 bases short and J 0 bases short, with 11 bases between. The CDR3 loop reads CASSARLSSYNSPLHF. The CDR3 coding sequence is TGTGCCAGTAGTGCCAGACTCAGCTCCTATAATTCACCCCTCCACTTT.

The chain couples TRBV24-1 to TRBJ1-5; the D gene is possibly TRBD1 (5 bases). Germline assignment: CDR1 KGHDR and CDR2 SFDVKD. V gave up 0 bases and J gave up 3 bases, with 11 bases separating them. The CDR3 is 16 residues long. The CDR3 DNA reads as TGTGCCACCAGTGATTTGCAGGGAGGGGTCAATCAGCCCCAGCATTTT. It translates to CATSDLQGGVNQPQHF.

Only a few counts were recorded for this clone. The chain employs TRBV6-2 or TRBV6-3 and TRBJ1-5; D call uncertain. V lost 5 bases to trimming and J lost 0 bases, with 11 bases between them. This CDR3 spans 15 amino acids. Germline loops: CDR1 MNHEY, CDR2 SVGEGT. The CDR3 sequence is CASSPAGSSNQPQHF. CDR3 in DNA: TGTGCCAGCAGTCCAGCAGGTTCTAGCAATCAGCCCCAGCATTTT.

On this clone itself: Within the sample, other DNA sequences also encode this same CDR3. V and J are TRBV20-1 and TRBJ2-3; D unresolved. The CDR3 totals 10 residues. V was pared by 5 bases and J by 6 bases, with 6 bases between. Germline V gives CDR1 DFQATT, CDR2 SNEGSKA (reference sequence). The CDR3 coding sequence is TGCAGTGCTGGGCCCGATACGCAGTATTTT. Its protein product is CSAGPDTQYF.